What follows are 21 T cell receptor beta chains derived from one specimen sequenced in a study of blood T cell repertoires in COVID-19. This table comes from immunoSEQ multiplex PCR, and its TCRdb copy is limited to in-frame clones, with some not included. Among about 130,000 clones, about four fifths were seen once, and the ten largest hold approximately 12%. Sequenced: peripheral blood. These receptors came from a woman aged 60 to 75 with acute or convalescent COVID-19.

The V and J genes are TRBV3-1 (or the pseudogene TRBV3-2) and TRBJ1-2; D unresolved. CDR3 length: 13 amino acids. V gave up 1 base and J gave up 9 bases, with 12 bases separating them. CDR1 LGHDT and CDR2 YNNKEL come from the germline V gene (reference sequence). CDR3 region: CASSQVGLLSYTF. For the CDR3, the DNA is TGTGCCAGCAGCCAAGTCGGTCTTTTAAGCTACACCTTC.

V is TRBV9 and J is TRBJ2-3; 11 bases fit TRBD2. The CDR3 loop spans 15 amino acids. Germline-derived CDR1 and CDR2 are SGDLS and YYNGEE. V lost 0 bases and J lost 6; bases outside the gene matches: 3. The DNA of the CDR3 is TGTGCCAGCAGCGTAGTAGCGGGGGGGCGGGATACGCAGTATTTT. This translates into CASSVVAGGRDTQYF.

The DNA for the CDR3 is TGTGCCACCAGCCAATCTGAGGAGGGGTCCAAAAACATTCAGTACTTC. This codes for CATSQSEEGSKNIQYF. This chain uses TRBV15 with TRBJ2-4; D might be TRBD2 (6 bases). Trimming stripped 5 bases from V and 2 bases from J, with 16 bases between. From germline, CDR1 is LNHNV and CDR2 YYDKDF (reference sequence). The CDR3 sequence is 16 residues long.

The V call is TRBV19, the J call TRBJ1-1; no definite D call. CDR3 length: 14 residues. The V gene lost 8 bases and the J gene lost 1 base, with 14 bases spanning the gap. The germline gives CDR1 LNHDA, CDR2 SQIVND (reference sequence). In DNA, the CDR3 is TGTGCCAGTCGCACTGGCGGCCCGAACACTGAAGCTTTCTTT. Translation: CASRTGGPNTEAFF.

The gene calls are TRBV10-3 and TRBJ2-1, with TRBD2 identical over 8 bases. The germline CDR1 and CDR2 sequences are ENHRY and SYGVKD. The CDR3 is 15 residues long. Unmatched junction bases numbered 9, after V lost 6 bases and J lost 5 bases. CDR3 sequence reads: CAIRRVTGGDNEQFF. CDR3 DNA sequence: TGTGCCATCAGAAGGGTAACGGGAGGGGACAATGAGCAGTTCTTC.

The chain joins TRBV7-3 to TRBJ2-6; D is perhaps TRBD2 (5 bases). The length of the CDR3 is 16 residues. The V end was cut by 5 bases, the J end by 0 bases, with 11 bases between. Germline-derived CDR1 and CDR2 are SGHTA and FQGTGA. DNA for the CDR3: TGTGCCAGCAGCCGGACTTCTAGCTCTGGGGCCAACGTCCTGACTTTC. Its protein is CASSRTSSSGANVLTF.

J is TRBJ2-1 and V is TRBV19; 9 bases align to TRBD1. Trimming took 7 bases from V and 6 from J; bases not matched to a gene: 4. The V gene's germline CDR1 is LNHDA and CDR2 SQIVND (reference sequence). This CDR3 spans 13 amino acids. The CDR3 protein is CASIRQGGNEQFF. Here the CDR3 DNA reads TGTGCCAGTATAAGACAGGGGGGCAATGAGCAGTTCTTC. Complete variable domain (other parts from reference TRBV19 and TRBJ2-1): DGGITQSPKYLFRKEGQNVTLSCEQNLNHDAMYWYRQDPGQGLRLIYYSQIVNDFQKGDIAEGYSVSREKKESFPLTVTSAQKNPTAFYLCASIRQGGNEQFFGPGTRLTVL.

About this clone itself: One end of the junction is discordant with germline, which a read error may explain. The chain carries TRBV7-9 and TRBJ1-5; D is possibly TRBD1 (6 bases). Germline CDR1 SEHNR, CDR2 FQNEAQ (reference sequence). The CDR3 covers 14 residues. CDR3: CASSLAGGGQPQHF. CDR3 nucleotide sequence: TGTGCCAGCAGCCTAGCGGGAGGGGGTCAGCCCCAGCATTTT. The full variable domain, its missing parts supplied by reference TRBV7-9 and TRBJ1-5, is DTGVSQNPRHKITKRGQNVTFRCDPISEHNRLYWYRQTLGQGPEFLTYFQNEAQLEKSRLLSDRFSAERPKGSFSTLEIQRTEQGDSAMYLCASSLAGGGQPQHFGDGTRLSIL.

The rearrangement joins TRBV12-3 or TRBV12-4 to TRBJ1-4; D gene ambiguous. The germline V and J ends were trimmed by 10 bases and 9 bases, with 12 bases remaining between them. There are 11 residues in the CDR3. This CDR3 reads CAIARSKKLFF. The CDR3 nucleotides read TGTGCCATTGCTCGGAGTAAAAAACTGTTTTTT.

The chain carries TRBV3-1 (or the pseudogene TRBV3-2) and TRBJ2-1; D possibly corresponds to TRBD2 (7 bases). Trimming removed 7 bases from V and 5 bases from J, with 15 bases in between. Germline-derived CDR1 and CDR2 are LGHDT and YNNKEL (reference sequence). The CDR3 length is 14 residues. CDR3 region: CASMSSGDNNEQFF. In nucleotides, the CDR3 is TGTGCCAGCATGTCCAGCGGGGACAACAATGAGCAGTTCTTC.

The V and J genes are TRBV2 and TRBJ1-1; D gene uncertain. Germline V gene lookup returns CDR1 SNHLY and CDR2 FYNNEI. Trimming stripped 6 bases from V and 0 bases from J, with 5 bases between. The CDR3 loop spans 12 amino acids. CDR3 amino acids: CASRSMNTEAFF. The CDR3 nucleotides read TGTGCCAGCAGGTCCATGAACACTGAAGCTTTCTTT.

V is TRBV2 and J is TRBJ2-3; 10 nucleotides align to TRBD2. Unmatched junction bases numbered 6, after V lost 7 bases and J lost 2 bases. Germline V gene sequence: CDR1 SNHLY, CDR2 FYNNEI. CDR3 size: 15 residues. The CDR3: CASTWLAGATDTQYF. CDR3 DNA: TGTGCCAGCACGTGGCTAGCGGGGGCCACAGATACGCAGTATTTT.

The chain carries TRBV7-9 and TRBJ2-1; 12 positions match TRBD1. Germline CDR1 is SEHNR and CDR2 is FQNEAQ (reference sequence). The CDR3 loop spans 16 amino acids. J was trimmed by 9 bases and V by 2 bases; bases with no gene match: 8. CDR3 sequence: CASSLKPGQGAGEQFF. The CDR3 nucleotides read TGTGCCAGCAGCTTAAAGCCGGGACAGGGGGCCGGTGAGCAGTTCTTC.

J is TRBJ1-3 and V is TRBV3-1 (or the pseudogene TRBV3-2); 7 nucleotides agree with TRBD1. Germline lookup yields CDR1 LGHDT and CDR2 YNNKEL (reference sequence). The trim removed 8 bases at V and 0 bases at J, leaving 1 base unmatched. This CDR3 has 13 amino acids. In DNA form, the CDR3 reads TGTGCCAGCGGGACAGCCTCTGGAAACACCATATATTTT. Protein: CASGTASGNTIYF.

The rearrangement uses TRBV2 and TRBJ1-6, with 7 bases fitting TRBD1. This CDR3 comprises 15 residues. Germline CDR1 and CDR2: SNHLY and FYNNEI. V shed 2 bases, J shed 7 bases, and the junction held 5 bases outside the gene matches. CDR3 in amino acids: CASSELGTVNSPLHF. For the CDR3, the DNA is TGTGCCAGCAGTGAATTGGGGACAGTGAATTCACCCCTCCACTTT. The variable domain in full, with the rest retrieved from reference TRBV2 and TRBJ1-6, is EPEVTQTPSHQVTQMGQEVILRCVPISNHLYFYWYRQILGQKVEFLVSFYNNEISEKSEIFDDQFSVERPDGSNFTLKIRSTKLEDSAMYFCASSELGTVNSPLHFGNGTRLTVT.

The chain links TRBV6-4 to TRBJ2-3; 11 nucleotides line up with TRBD2. CDR1 and CDR2 from the germline V gene are MRHNA and SNTAGT. V lost 0 bases and J lost 4; bases outside the gene matches: 3. The CDR3 length is 16 residues. The CDR3 bases are TGTGCCAGCAGTGACTCTAGCGGGGGGGCCGCAGATACGCAGTATTTT. It translates to CASSDSSGGAADTQYF.

With respect to this clone: This specimen includes other DNA sequences encoding the same CDR3. The genes are TRBV6-5 and TRBJ1-2; no clear D. Looked up from germline, CDR1 is MNHEY and CDR2 is SVGAGI. CDR3 length: 11 residues. Between the trimmed V and J ends, which lost 5 bases and 5 bases, there was a span of 6 bases. CDR3 amino acids: CASSPGYGYTF. CDR3 coding DNA: TGTGCCAGCAGTCCGGGTTATGGCTACACCTTC.

The chain uses TRBV19 and TRBJ1-6; D uncertain. The V gene lost 6 bases and the J gene lost 6 bases, with 6 bases spanning the gap. The CDR3 is 12 amino acids. The germline gives CDR1 LNHDA, CDR2 SQIVND (reference sequence). CDR3 amino acids: CASSLLNSPLHF. The CDR3 coding sequence is TGTGCCAGTAGCCTTCTTAATTCACCCCTCCACTTT.

V is TRBV2 and J is TRBJ2-2; D remains ambiguous. Germline CDR1 is SNHLY and CDR2 is FYNNEI. V gave up 6 bases and J gave up 3 bases, with 14 bases separating them. The CDR3 length is 15 residues. The CDR3 region has the DNA TGTGCCAGCAGCCCCCGACTCCCTGACACCGGGGAGCTGTTTTTT. Protein sequence: CASSPRLPDTGELFF.

This sequence joins TRBV30 and TRBJ2-2, with 8 bases matching TRBD1. CDR3 size: 16 residues. J lost 5 bases, V lost 1 base, and 9 bases had no gene match. In germline, CDR1 is GTSNPN, CDR2 SVGIG (reference sequence). CDR3 amino acids: CAWSELGQGATGELFF. DNA of the CDR3: TGTGCCTGGAGTGAACTGGGCCAGGGGGCTACCGGGGAGCTGTTTTTT.

The chain joins TRBV20-1 to TRBJ2-5, with D uncertain. Germline CDR1 DFQATT, CDR2 SNEGSKA (reference sequence). CDR3 size: 11 residues. V was shortened by 7 bases and J by 4 bases, with 10 bases between the two germline ends. The CDR3 sequence: CSGGWRETQYF. CDR3 nucleotide sequence: TGCAGTGGCGGTTGGCGAGAGACCCAGTACTTC.